The 25 T cell receptor beta chains in this list originate from one sample, sequenced in a study of blood T cell repertoires in COVID-19. Assay: immunoSEQ multiplex PCR; the TCRdb copy retains only in-frame clones and omits some. The sample has about 310,000 clones, about 87% seen once. The sample comprised peripheral blood. These receptors all stem from a man in his sixties or seventies with acute or convalescent COVID-19.

This clone was picked up one time. The V call is TRBV19, the J call TRBJ2-6; 9 nucleotides align to TRBD1. With V trimmed by 2 bases and J by 0 bases, 8 bases remained unmatched. CDR3 length equals 19 residues. In germline, CDR1 is LNHDA, CDR2 SQIVND (reference sequence). The CDR3 loop reads CASSIPPGQGYSGANVLTF. The CDR3 region has the DNA TGTGCCAGTAGTATACCTCCGGGACAGGGATACTCTGGGGCCAACGTCCTGACTTTC.

V is TRBV4-2 and J is TRBJ2-3, with D possibly TRBD1 on 6 matching bases. The CDR3 is 15 amino acids. CDR1 LGHNA and CDR2 YNFKEQ come from the germline V gene. V lost 0 bases and J 2 bases, leaving 9 bases between the germline ends. CDR3 nucleotides: TGTGCCAGCAGCCAAGATCGGACAGCCACAGATACGCAGTATTTT. Amino acid sequence: CASSQDRTATDTQYF.

The rearrangement links TRBV19 to TRBJ1-3; D is unclear. This CDR3 comprises 14 residues. Germline-derived CDR1 and CDR2 are LNHDA and SQIVND (reference sequence). V lost 6 bases, J lost 4 bases, and 13 bases lay in between. In DNA form, the CDR3 reads TGTGCCAGTAGACAAAGGAGCGGGGGAAACACCATATATTTT. Translating it yields CASRQRSGGNTIYF.

The rearrangement uses TRBV4-2 and TRBJ2-1, with a possible D match to TRBD2 (6 bases). Trimming removed 0 bases from V and 15 bases from J, with 15 bases in between. CDR1 is LGHNA, CDR2 YNFKEQ, per germline. This CDR3 contains 13 residues. CDR3 residues: CASSQDLQGGLFF. In nucleotides, the CDR3 is TGTGCCAGCAGCCAAGATTTGCAGGGAGGTCTGTTCTTC.

This clone was seen once. The J gene is TRBJ2-7, the V gene TRBV5-1; D gene unclear. Trimming removed 0 bases at V and 5 bases at J, with 12 bases between. Germline assignment: CDR1 SGHRS and CDR2 YFSETQ. The CDR3 has 14 residues. In DNA, the CDR3 is TGCGCCAGCAGCTTGGGCAGGCCGCTGGACGAGCAGTACTTC. Amino acids: CASSLGRPLDEQYF.

The gene calls are TRBV21-1 and TRBJ1-1; no check of the table's D call, TRBD1, against the DNA was made. TRBV21-1 constitutes a pseudogene. The CDR3 has 17 amino acids. The CDR3 DNA is TGTGCCAGCAGTGAGAGAGAGGGACAGGGGGGCGGCACTGAAGCTTTCTTT. Translated: CASSEREGQGGGTEAFF.

The V gene is TRBV7-2, the J gene TRBJ1-1, with 8 bases fitting TRBD1. Germline lookup yields CDR1 SGHTA and CDR2 FQGNSA. V trimming: 3 bases; J trimming: 5 bases; junction bases outside the gene matches: 5. There are 14 residues in the CDR3. The CDR3 loop reads CASSLDRDQTEAFF. The CDR3 DNA sequence: TGTGCCAGCAGCTTGGACAGGGACCAGACTGAAGCTTTCTTT.

V is TRBV3-1 (or the pseudogene TRBV3-2) and J is TRBJ1-4; D remains unclear. The CDR3 is made up of 12 amino acids. The germline V and J ends were trimmed by 0 bases and 8 bases, with 4 bases remaining between them. Germline V CDR1 and CDR2: LGHDT, YNNKEL (reference sequence). The CDR3 DNA sequence: TGTGCCAGCAGCCAAGAAAGCGAAAAACTGTTTTTT. Its translation: CASSQESEKLFF.

V is TRBV5-6 and J is TRBJ2-7, with TRBD2 matching 13 bases. J gave up 6 bases and V 6 bases, and 9 bases lay outside the gene matches. Looked up from germline, CDR1 is SGHDT and CDR2 is YYEEEE. This CDR3 region has 15 residues. This chain's CDR3 is CASTPGLAGVGEQYF. DNA of the CDR3: TGTGCCAGCACCCCCGGACTAGCGGGAGTTGGCGAGCAGTACTTC.

The chain is built from TRBV28 and TRBJ2-7; D perhaps matches TRBD2 (6 bases). This CDR3 is 14 amino acids long. Deletions cut 3 bases from V and 2 bases from J, with 11 bases between. The germline gives CDR1 MDHEN, CDR2 SYDVKM. The CDR3 DNA reads as TGTGCCAGCAGTTTCTCTAGCGCGACCTACGAGCAGTACTTC. Residues: CASSFSSATYEQYF.

The J gene is TRBJ2-7, the V gene TRBV11-2; 10 nucleotides agree with TRBD2. CDR3 size: 15 residues. The trim removed 3 bases at V and 2 bases at J, leaving 4 bases unmatched. Germline CDR1 reads SGHAT; CDR2 reads FQNNGV. This CDR3 reads CASSFSGRVPYEQYF. Written as DNA, the CDR3 is TGTGCCAGCAGCTTCAGCGGGAGGGTTCCCTACGAGCAGTACTTC. Full variable domain (rest looked up from reference TRBV11-2 and TRBJ2-7): EAGVAQSPRYKIIEKRQSVAFWCNPISGHATLYWYQQILGQGPKLLIQFQNNGVVDDSQLPKDRFSAERLKGVDSTLKIQPAKLEDSAVYLCASSFSGRVPYEQYFGPGTRLTVT.

The chain joins TRBV6-4 to TRBJ2-7; 10 nucleotides agree with TRBD2. The ends lost 2 bases at V and 3 bases at J; junction bases unmatched: 19. The CDR3 totals 20 residues. Per germline, CDR1 MRHNA and CDR2 SNTAGT. CDR3 amino acids: CASSDGGWASGRTPHYEQYF. CDR3 nucleotide sequence: TGTGCCAGCAGTGACGGGGGATGGGCTAGCGGGAGAACTCCCCACTACGAGCAGTACTTC.

In DNA, the CDR3 is TGCGCCAGCAGCCAAGTCCAGGTGGAGGGGTCAACTAATGAAAAACTGTTTTTT. Translated, it gives CASSQVQVEGSTNEKLFF. This chain links TRBV4-3 with TRBJ1-4; D is perhaps TRBD1 (5 bases). CDR1 LGHNA and CDR2 YSLEER come from the germline V gene. The CDR3 consists of 18 residues. V lost 1 base, J lost 0 bases, and 15 bases lay in between.

The chain is built from TRBV6-2 or TRBV6-3 and TRBJ2-5, with 10 bases aligning to TRBD2. Germline V gene lookup returns CDR1 MNHEY and CDR2 SVGEGT. V was pared by 6 bases and J by 0 bases, with 10 bases of the junction left unmatched. The CDR3 is 17 residues long. In DNA, the CDR3 is TGTGCCAGCAGCCTAGGACTAGCGGTAGAGTACCAAGAGACCCAGTACTTC. It encodes CASSLGLAVEYQETQYF.

The chain recombines TRBV4-1 with TRBJ1-5; 10 bases are a match to TRBD1. Germline lookup yields CDR1 MGHRA and CDR2 YSYEKL. CDR3 length: 16 residues. J gave up 2 bases and V 2 bases, and 3 bases lay outside the gene matches. For the CDR3, the DNA is TGCGCCAGCAGCCAATCTGGGACAGGGGGCAATCAGCCCCAGCATTTT. Amino acids: CASSQSGTGGNQPQHF.

The genes are TRBV5-1 and TRBJ1-2; D uncertain. The CDR3 has 16 residues. V lost 2 bases, J lost 0 bases, and 14 bases lay in between. CDR1 and CDR2 (germline): SGHRS, YFSETQ. CDR3 sequence: CASSLALSTTNYGYTF. In DNA form, the CDR3 reads TGCGCCAGCAGCTTAGCTCTCTCGACTACTAACTATGGCTACACCTTC.

V and J are TRBV4-3 and TRBJ2-5; 9 bases line up with TRBD2. V lost 0 bases, J lost 3 bases, and 2 bases stayed unmatched. CDR1 is LGHNA, CDR2 YSLEER, per germline. This CDR3 has 15 amino acids. This CDR3 reads CASSQDRLAEETQYF. CDR3 nucleotides: TGCGCCAGCAGCCAAGATCGACTAGCGGAAGAGACCCAGTACTTC.

CDR3 loop: CASTASGGVSGEQFF. The CDR3 DNA reads as TGTGCCAGCACGGCGTCAGGGGGCGTTAGTGGTGAGCAGTTCTTC. J is TRBJ2-1 and V is TRBV6-5; 8 nucleotides agree with TRBD1. Germline values: CDR1 MNHEY, CDR2 SVGAGI. There are 15 residues in the CDR3. V gave up 7 bases and J gave up 9 bases; unmatched junction bases: 14.

With respect to this clone: The same CDR3 can be traced to other DNA sequences in this sample. The chain is built from TRBV7-8 and TRBJ1-5; D is possibly TRBD1 (6 bases). Germline V gene lookup returns CDR1 SGHVS and CDR2 FQNEAQ. Trimming removed 4 bases at V and 4 bases at J, with 8 bases between. This CDR3 contains 13 residues. CDR3 region: CASSSQGNQPQHF. DNA for the CDR3: TGTGCCAGCAGCTCACAGGGTAATCAGCCCCAGCATTTT.

There are a few counts of this clone. V gene TRBV27 combines with J gene TRBJ2-7; D unresolved. Germline values: CDR1 MNHEY, CDR2 SMNVEV (reference sequence). Trimming pared 5 bases from V and 3 bases from J, leaving 11 bases between. The CDR3 extends over 13 amino acids. CDR3 sequence (DNA): TGTGCCAGCAGTCCTAGTACGCTCTACGAGCAGTACTTC. Translated: CASSPSTLYEQYF.

V gene TRBV5-4 combines with J gene TRBJ2-3, with 8 bases fitting TRBD2. Germline-derived CDR1 and CDR2 are SGHNT and YYREEE (reference sequence). The CDR3 sequence is 14 residues long. The ends lost 5 bases at V and 4 bases at J; junction bases unmatched: 6. The CDR3 loop is CASSPGGGPDTQYF. The CDR3 bases are TGTGCCAGCAGTCCGGGCGGGGGGCCAGATACGCAGTATTTT.

The J gene is TRBJ2-3, the V gene TRBV20-1; possibly TRBD2 for D (6 bases). V was clipped by 7 bases and J by 5 bases, with 10 bases between them. The CDR3 extends over 11 amino acids. Germline loops: CDR1 DFQATT, CDR2 SNEGSKA (reference sequence). In DNA, the CDR3 is TGCAGTGTACATAGCGGAGATACGCAGTATTTT. Its protein is CSVHSGDTQYF.

This chain joins TRBV15 and TRBJ1-5; a weak D match, TRBD1 (5 bases). This CDR3 is built from 15 residues. Germline values: CDR1 LNHNV, CDR2 YYDKDF (reference sequence). V lost 0 bases and J 3 bases, leaving 9 bases between the germline ends. The CDR3 DNA reads as TGTGCCACCAGCAGAGACAGGGCCTCCAATCAGCCCCAGCATTTT. The encoded protein is CATSRDRASNQPQHF.

The chain links TRBV3-1 (or the pseudogene TRBV3-2) to TRBJ1-4; D call uncertain. The CDR3 contains 14 residues. Germline CDR1 is LGHDT and CDR2 is YNNKEL (reference sequence). Trimming shortened V by 1 base and J by 8 bases, and 11 bases separated the two germline ends. Here the CDR3 reads CASSQGHRGEKLFF. CDR3 sequence (DNA): TGTGCCAGCAGCCAAGGGCATCGCGGGGAAAAACTGTTTTTT.

The chain carries TRBV5-1 and TRBJ1-1, with D possibly matching TRBD1 (5 bases). This CDR3 has 14 amino acids. The V and J ends lost 5 bases and 2 bases respectively, with 13 bases between them. Germline V gene lookup returns CDR1 SGHRS and CDR2 YFSETQ. CDR3 protein: CASRRDSGNTEAFF. The CDR3 region has the DNA TGCGCCAGCAGAAGGGACTCAGGAAACACTGAAGCTTTCTTT.